This entry is about one T cell receptor (beta chain). Its antigen is currently not known. There are no base qualities to consult, and no much larger clone falls within one base. Library preparation used the immunoSEQ multiplex PCR assay. For the multiplex PCR, a mixture combining 60 forward primers for TCR Vbeta segments and 13 reverse primers for TCR Jbeta segments was used. The CDR3 region of rearranged TCR beta genes was amplified from genomic DNA by a multiplex PCR assay. Amplified TCR beta libraries were sequenced as 87-base-pair reads on the Illumina HiSeq System. The study's own analysis went as follows. A later analysis tallied around 82 million unique TCR beta chains across the 666 repertoires, and about 12 million of those chains were shared by two or more donors. To remove PCR and sequencing errors, raw reads were error-corrected and collapsed into unique sequences using a nearest-neighbor algorithm that merged closely related sequences. Alignment of CDR3 sequences to IMGT reference sequences was used to assign V, D and J gene segments. Each retained sequence needed at least a six-nucleotide match to both a V gene segment and a J gene segment. Rearrangements were classified as productive when the CDR3 lacked stop codons and remained in frame with V and J, and all other rearrangements were classified as non-productive. Following IMGT convention, CDR3 was defined as the stretch from the second conserved V-encoded cysteine up to the conserved J-encoded phenylalanine. In an earlier analysis of around 570 of the donors, sequences lacking an unambiguous match to a single V gene segment were excluded. In an earlier analysis of approximately 590 of the donors, a V segment was called functional when productive rearrangements were above 56.7%, and segregating when the standard deviation between donors exceeded 5%. A statistical classification framework was built for diagnosing cytomegalovirus status from the catalog of TCR beta chain sequences. In a later analysis, V and J genes were assigned by comparing TCR nucleotide sequences against IMGT/GENE-DB human TR gene sequences. Using the TCRdist pipeline, a later analysis assigned CDR3 sequences along with most-parsimonious VDJ recombination scenarios. In a later analysis, every TCR beta chain was defined by the combination of its CDR3 amino acid sequence and its V-gene family, and reads without a unique V-gene family were dropped. To address suspected cross-contamination and a sequencing artifact, a later analysis removed 450 to 700 highly shared, low-generation-probability nucleotide sequences. A later analysis calculated a clonal expansion index for each public chain from normalized within-repertoire ranks of inferred template counts. In a later analysis, generation probabilities were computed using a VDJ recombination model fitted to out-of-frame rearrangements, and the results were checked against IGoR. In a later analysis, hypergeometric tests were used to score TCR-TCR, TCR-HLA and TCR-CMV co-occurrence, with a repertoire-size bias correction applied to TCR pairs. To estimate false discovery rates, a later analysis permuted the HLA or CMV assignments 20 times. In a later analysis, co-occurring TCRs were grouped using DBSCAN, and TCRdist sequence similarity was added for clustering within HLA-allele-positive subsets. Co-occurrence clustering excluded repertoires with fewer than 30,000 or more than 120,000 public chains, plus five with anomalous nucleotide sharing. TCRdb stores this immuneACCESS table with in-frame sequences only. Part of the clones is absent; in the studies checked, under half of the shortfall reflects unresolved V genes, and no reason is known for the rest. V and J calls and clone size follow that table, whereas D and trimming were derived from the DNA. This sample holds some 150,000 clones; about two thirds were observed only once. The ten largest make up 2.5% of the sample.

The cohort was made up of roughly 670 healthy bone marrow donors. At the time of sampling, all cohort members were nominally healthy, though unrecorded immune exposures were likely present. CMV serostatus was recorded as positive for 289 and negative for about 55% of the roughly 700 cohort members, whereas no CMV serostatus was recorded for the donor in question. Each donor provided a peripheral blood sample, and peripheral blood mononuclear cells were used for TCR beta sequencing. Genomic DNA extraction from the blood cell samples was performed with the Qiagen DNeasy Blood Extraction Kit. This specimen comes from a study of cytomegalovirus exposure and HLA in healthy donors (dated by TCRdb to the late 2010s). Describing the broader study: According to an earlier analysis of several hundred of the donors, about 190 million T cells yielded 95 million to 140 million unique TCR beta sequences and 250 to 350 Gb of sequence data. An early release covering roughly 640 HLA-typed donors comprised about 300 gigabases of sequencing data and tens of millions of unique TCR sequences. Because of strong linkage in the cohort, roughly five DR-DQ haplotypes were treated as single units for association and clustering. HLA typing covered class I and class II loci at four-digit resolution. Donor age, sex, ethnicity and CMV serostatus were collected together with the repertoire data. The study was designed to test whether signatures of past pathogen exposure could be identified by cataloging public T cell receptors. Every discovery cohort repertoire had been produced on one sequencing platform. The number of typed donors differed by locus: about 620-630 for A, B, C, DRB1 and DQB1; 500 to 550 for DQA1; 606 for DPA1; and 450 to 480 for DPB1. A later genetic analysis used genome-wide SNP genotypes for about 60% of the 666 donors, treating that subset as a discovery cohort. On average, around 230,000 unique TCR beta nucleotide sequences were sequenced per donor among a few hundred genotyped donors of the cohort, with roughly 18% of those sequences being non-productive. Rather than using new phenotypic data, the later analysis identified candidate immune exposures from TCR beta sequences and from how often those sequences occurred across donors. The study combined high-throughput TCR immunosequencing, statistical association of individual TCRs with disease status, and machine learning to predict cytomegalovirus infection status. In addition to the first cohort of around 670 subjects, a separate validation cohort of 130 or so different subjects was used. Using immunosequencing, the study profiled T cell repertoires from roughly 650 subjects and related those repertoires to cytomegalovirus serostatus. In an earlier analysis of 587 of the donors, high-throughput TCR beta sequencing was used to judge whether each TCR beta V gene segment behaved as functional or pseudogenic. A later analysis re-examined previously published TCR beta repertoires from 610 or so donors and added high-resolution HLA genotyping to investigate patterns of TCR occurrence. Of the 300 to 450 genotyped donors, approximately 83% fell in the genetic ancestry cluster associated with self-reported Caucasian donors.

What the study reported, not specific to this receptor: The classifier was reported to diagnose cytomegalovirus status with high specificity and sensitivity in both the original and validation cohorts. Compared with the roughly 670-donor mean, donors in an Asian-associated ancestry cluster had fewer N-insertions in productive TCRs, according to a later genetic analysis. Some IMGT-functional V segments, including TRBV6-2 and TRBV6-3, could not be distinguished by the 87-base-pair reads and were therefore excluded. An association between a missense DCLRE1C variant and V-gene and J-gene trimming of TCR beta chains was found in a later genetic analysis and replicated in an independent cohort. A later analysis reported that several top co-occurrence clusters appeared linked to parvovirus B19, influenza, CMV and Epstein-Barr virus. A further reported finding was that TCR beta sequences accurately predicted the HLA-A and HLA-B alleles for most subjects in the first cohort. Most CMV-associated TCR beta chains appeared to be HLA-restricted in a later analysis, and the HLA associations seemed to be driven largely by CMV exposure. Assigning TCR associations to individual alleles was difficult when HLA alleles, especially DR and DQ, strongly co-occurred. Because HLA typing was missing for some donors at each locus, association tests included only the typed subset. A total of fewer than 200 TCR beta chains were listed by the study as associated with cytomegalovirus. In a later analysis, HLA-associated TCR beta chains showed more clonal expansion and lower generation probabilities than non-associated chains that were equally common. Linkage disequilibrium might explain the correlated functional status among segregating V segments, but an unknown experimental factor could not be excluded. A group of highly shared sequence variants was considered likely to be a technical artifact of the sequencing pipeline. For the cohort, immune exposure information was limited to CMV serostatus. Roughly uniform sequencing depth across donors was assumed in presence/absence analyses, although this assumption may not hold. It was suggested by the authors that the approach could potentially be generalized to other disease states and immunological phenotypes. In a later analysis, TCR association rates were found to vary across HLA loci, with the most associated TCRs seen for DRB1 alleles and the fewest for HLA-C alleles. A later analysis associated 15,000 to 20,000 TCR beta sequences with specific HLA alleles at a false discovery rate of 0.05. In vitro tests confirmed that a few of the cytomegalovirus-associated TCR beta chains recognize cytomegalovirus antigens. In an earlier analysis of approximately 600 of the donors, most TCR beta V segments were observed in productive rearrangements about 90% or about 30% of the time, broadly matching IMGT annotations. Across donors, most TCR sequences were observed very rarely, whereas some public TCRs were present in many individuals. About 17 rarely observed V segments, including chromosome 9 orphons, were excluded from the earlier analysis of approximately 500 of the donors because counts were too low. The cohort was sequenced for TCR beta chains only, and without alpha or paired-chain data the features that could be detected were limited.

Trimming leaves V shorter by 2 bases and J shorter by 6 bases, with the junction holding 12 bases beyond the gene matches. From cysteine to phenylalanine, the CDR3 is 16 amino acids long. The retained sequence is limited to the CDR3, 48 bases, with the frame set at the first base. Taken from the germline V gene, the CDR1 and CDR2 loops are KGHSH and LQKENI. The chain is assembled from TRBV18 and TRBJ1-2; 7 junctional bases match TRBD1. The material sequenced was PBMCs. The sequence came from a human donor in good health. The CDR3: CASSPFGQDWRNGYTF. The DNA reads as follows: TGTGCCAGCTCACCATTTGGACAGGATTGGAGGAATGGCTACACCTTC. Joined to the reference TRBV18 and TRBJ1-2 proteins, this CDR3 gives the full variable domain: NAGVMQNPRHLVRRRGQEARLRCSPMKGHSHVYWYRQLPEEGLKFMVYLQKENIIDESGMPKERFSAEFPKEGPSILRIQQVVRGDSAAYFCASSPFGQDWRNGYTFGSGTRLTVV.